The 13 T cell receptor beta chains below were found in one sample sequenced in a study of cytomegalovirus exposure and HLA in healthy donors. Produced via immunoSEQ multiplex PCR; TCRdb's table is partial and in-frame only. This table holds 120,000 or so clones, about nine tenths found once. Sequencing input: PBMCs. The receptors here all came from a man aged 18 to 35 in good health and CMV-seronegative.

The chain links TRBV18 to TRBJ2-6; D gene uncertain. The CDR3 length is 16 residues. Germline V lookup: CDR1 KGHSH, CDR2 LQKENI. V was pared by 3 bases and J by 0 bases, with 9 bases between. The CDR3 region has the DNA TGTGCCAGCTCACCCCTTAAATTCTCTGGGGCCAACGTCCTGACTTTC. Residues: CASSPLKFSGANVLTF.

The chain uses TRBV9 and TRBJ2-1; tentative D call: TRBD1 (5 bases). V shed 3 bases and J shed 0 bases, with 10 bases lying between them. The CDR3 consists of 15 residues. CDR1 is SGDLS and CDR2 is YYNGEE in the germline V gene. The CDR3 reads CASSEQVSSYNEQFF. The CDR3 nucleotides are TGTGCCAGCAGCGAACAGGTAAGCTCCTACAATGAGCAGTTCTTC.

V gene TRBV5-5 combines with J gene TRBJ1-1; D remains ambiguous. The CDR3 runs 13 residues. Per germline, CDR1 SGHKS and CDR2 YYEKEE (reference sequence). Trimming took off 4 bases at V and 10 bases at J, with 17 bases between the two ends. The CDR3: CASSPYTGEGAFF. CDR3 in DNA: TGTGCCAGCAGCCCATACACGGGAGAGGGAGCTTTCTTT.

The V gene is TRBV6-5, the J gene TRBJ1-2, with unresolved D. This CDR3 contains 12 residues. Trimming took 6 bases from V and 4 from J, leaving 9 bases between them. Germline values: CDR1 MNHEY, CDR2 SVGAGI. CDR3 in DNA: TGTGCCAGCAGGGGAGGTCCCTATGGCTACACCTTC. This gives the protein CASRGGPYGYTF.

The V and J genes are TRBV5-4 and TRBJ2-1; 9 bases agree with TRBD2. This CDR3 is 19 amino acids long. Trimming took 4 bases from V and 2 from J; bases not matched to a gene: 16. In germline, CDR1 is SGHNT, CDR2 YYREEE (reference sequence). CDR3 sequence reads: CASSKPGLARFPTYNEQFF. The CDR3 nucleotides are TGTGCCAGCAGCAAGCCGGGACTAGCTAGATTTCCCACCTACAATGAGCAGTTCTTC.

The V gene is TRBV6-5, the J gene TRBJ2-7; TRBD1 agrees at 9 bases. The germline V gene has CDR1 MNHEY and CDR2 SVGAGI. CDR3 length: 12 amino acids. Germline trimming cut 5 bases from V and 6 bases from J; bases unmatched to any gene: 2. The CDR3 DNA sequence: TGTGCCAGCAGTCGGACAGGGGTCGAGCAGTACTTC. Translated: CASSRTGVEQYF.

This chain joins TRBV7-9 and TRBJ2-7; D unclear. The germline CDR1 and CDR2 sequences are SEHNR and FQNEAQ (reference sequence). Trimming removed 5 bases from V and 2 bases from J, with 7 bases in between. This CDR3 has 12 residues. CDR3 region: CASSRPPYEQYF. CDR3 nucleotide sequence: TGTGCCAGCAGCCGTCCTCCCTACGAGCAGTACTTC.

The rearrangement links TRBV19 to TRBJ2-1; 7 bases match TRBD2. CDR3 length equals 16 residues. CDR1 is LNHDA and CDR2 is SQIVND in the germline V gene (reference sequence). V trimming: 2 bases; J trimming: 9 bases; junction bases outside the gene matches: 13. CDR3 protein: CASSISGAGKFVEQFF. Here the CDR3 DNA reads TGTGCCAGTAGTATAAGCGGGGCGGGAAAGTTCGTTGAGCAGTTCTTC.

The chain has TRBV27 and TRBJ2-5; 10 positions agree with TRBD1. The junction had 4 bases not matched to a gene; V was cut back by 5 bases and J by 1 base. The CDR3 covers 15 residues. Per the germline V gene, CDR1 is MNHEY and CDR2 is SMNVEV (reference sequence). This CDR3 is CASSKGTGAQETQYF. The CDR3 DNA is TGTGCCAGCAGTAAGGGGACAGGGGCCCAAGAGACCCAGTACTTC.

The gene calls are TRBV19 and TRBJ1-5; TRBD1 might be the D (5 bases). This CDR3 spans 14 amino acids. Germline-derived CDR1 and CDR2 are LNHDA and SQIVND (reference sequence). The V end was cut by 3 bases, the J end by 6 bases, with 12 bases between. The CDR3: CASSISGWGQPQHF. The CDR3, as DNA: TGTGCCAGTAGTATTTCAGGGTGGGGTCAGCCCCAGCATTTT.

The chain links TRBV2 to TRBJ2-4; 11 positions match TRBD1. Germline trimming cut 7 bases from V and 1 base from J; bases unmatched to any gene: 12. The CDR3 spans 18 residues. Germline assignment: CDR1 SNHLY and CDR2 FYNNEI. The CDR3 nucleotides are TGTGCCAGCACTGGGACAGGGGGTTCGATGGCGGCCAAAAACATTCAGTACTTC. Translating it yields CASTGTGGSMAAKNIQYF.

V gene TRBV28 combines with J gene TRBJ2-3; no reliable D call. Germline CDR1 is MDHEN and CDR2 is SYDVKM. The ends were cut back, 2 bases at V and 8 bases at J, with 8 bases in the middle. The CDR3 contains 12 residues. The chain's CDR3 is CASSLGSLTQYF. Here the CDR3 DNA reads TGTGCCAGCAGTTTAGGTAGCCTTACGCAGTATTTT.

The chain is built from TRBV5-1 and TRBJ2-5; 15 bases map to TRBD2. J lost 5 bases, V lost 5 bases, and 4 bases had no gene match. This CDR3 has 15 residues. Germline V gene data show CDR1 as SGHRS and CDR2 as YFSETQ. DNA for the CDR3: TGCGCCAGCAGTTGGACTAGCGGGGGGGCCGAGACCCAGTACTTC. This sequence encodes CASSWTSGGAETQYF.